Each of the 19 T cell receptor beta chains below was sequenced from the same sample in a study of blood T cell repertoires in COVID-19. Sequencing was performed with immunoSEQ multiplex PCR; in TCRdb, only in-frame clones are kept and a portion is missing. The table records 40,000 to 55,000 clones, around 90% of them present only once. Sequenced input: peripheral blood. The receptors were sampled from a human donor in a cohort sampled during active COVID-19.

The V call is TRBV7-2, the J call TRBJ2-1; D not resolved. The CDR3 is 14 residues long. The germline V and J ends were trimmed by 6 bases and 2 bases, with 11 bases remaining between them. Germline CDR1 SGHTA, CDR2 FQGNSA. Here the CDR3 DNA reads TGTGCCAGCAGTAGACCGACAACCTACAATGAGCAGTTCTTC. Translation gives CASSRPTTYNEQFF. The full variable domain, with the rest looked up from reference TRBV7-2 and TRBJ2-1, is GAGVSQSPSNKVTEKGKDVELRCDPISGHTALYWYRQSLGQGLEFLIYFQGNSAPDKSGLPSDRFSAERTGGSVSTLTIQRTQQEDSAVYLCASSRPTTYNEQFFGPGTRLTVL.

The gene calls are TRBV29-1 and TRBJ2-3, with 7 bases fitting TRBD2. There are 14 residues in the CDR3. Germline CDR1 reads SQVTM; CDR2 reads ANQGSEA. J gave up 3 bases and V 7 bases, and 10 bases lay outside the gene matches. The CDR3 DNA reads TGCAGCGGGGTGTTGGGGGGGAGGACAGATACGCAGTATTTT. This sequence encodes CSGVLGGRTDTQYF.

This chain joins TRBV29-1 and TRBJ1-3; D possibly corresponds to TRBD1 (6 bases). The CDR3 runs 15 residues. Looked up from germline, CDR1 is SQVTM and CDR2 is ANQGSEA. V was pared by 6 bases and J by 2 bases, with 17 bases between. CDR3: CSVLRGGGAGNTIYF. As DNA, the CDR3 is TGCAGCGTCCTGAGGGGAGGGGGTGCTGGAAACACCATATATTTT.

The chain recombines TRBV7-6 with TRBJ2-5; the D is unclear. This CDR3 has 14 amino acids. The germline V and J ends were trimmed by 1 base and 1 base, with 7 bases remaining between them. Per the germline V gene, CDR1 is SGHVS and CDR2 is FNYEAQ. The CDR3 spells CASSLVAAQETQYF. For the CDR3, the DNA is TGTGCCAGCAGCTTAGTCGCGGCCCAAGAGACCCAGTACTTC.

This sequence joins TRBV11-2 and TRBJ2-3, with 9 bases lining up with TRBD2. The junction had 13 bases not matched to a gene; V was cut back by 0 bases and J by 0 bases. Germline CDR1 is SGHAT and CDR2 is FQNNGV. The CDR3 extends over 20 amino acids. Here the CDR3 reads CASSLDLPTSGISSTDTQYF. The CDR3 nucleotides are TGTGCCAGCAGCTTAGATCTACCGACTAGCGGAATTAGTAGCACAGATACGCAGTATTTT.

This clone showed up many times. This chain joins TRBV7-9 and TRBJ2-2, with a tentative D call TRBD2 (5 bases). The CDR3 spans 19 residues. Trimming took off 5 bases at V and 0 bases at J, with 22 bases between the two ends. Germline V gene lookup returns CDR1 SEHNR and CDR2 FQNEAQ (reference sequence). CDR3 sequence (DNA): TGTGCCAGCAGCCCCCCCGGGGTGGGGTCCACTGCGAACACCGGGGAGCTGTTTTTT. Its translation is CASSPPGVGSTANTGELFF.

In its sample, this clone was seen once. The chain joins TRBV5-4 to TRBJ2-2, with 8 nucleotides matching TRBD2. V trimming: 2 bases; J trimming: 4 bases; junction bases outside the gene matches: 7. This CDR3 spans 16 amino acids. Germline V lookup: CDR1 SGHNT, CDR2 YYREEE (reference sequence). The CDR3 DNA reads as TGTGCCAGCAGCTTAGGAGCCAGCGGGAGCACCGGGGAGCTGTTTTTT. Its translation: CASSLGASGSTGELFF.

The rearrangement joins TRBV2 to TRBJ1-1; TRBD1 matches 8 bases. The CDR3 sequence is 14 residues long. The V and J ends lost 6 bases and 8 bases, in that order; junction bases with no gene match: 11. The germline gives CDR1 SNHLY, CDR2 FYNNEI. CDR3 nucleotides: TGTGCCAGCAGCGGGACAGGAGAGGATCTGGAAGCTTTCTTT. Its protein is CASSGTGEDLEAFF.

The J gene is TRBJ1-1, the V gene TRBV5-1, with no clear D. Trimming left V 1 base short and J 4 bases short, with 11 bases between. The germline V gene encodes CDR1 SGHRS and CDR2 YFSETQ. There are 14 residues in the CDR3. CDR3 sequence (DNA): TGCGCCAGCAGCTTGTCTACAGTAGGCACTGAAGCTTTCTTT. Its translation is CASSLSTVGTEAFF. Complete variable domain (other parts from reference TRBV5-1 and TRBJ1-1): KAGVTQTPRYLIKTRGQQVTLSCSPISGHRSVSWYQQTPGQGLQFLFEYFSETQRNKGNFPGRFSGRQFSNSRSEMNVSTLELGDSALYLCASSLSTVGTEAFFGQGTRLTVV.

The chain couples TRBV6-5 to TRBJ1-2; no clear D. This CDR3 region has 14 residues. V shed 6 bases and J shed 2 bases, with 13 bases lying between them. Germline V gene sequence: CDR1 MNHEY, CDR2 SVGAGI. DNA for the CDR3: TGTGCCAGCAGAGATTTCAGGTCAAACTATGGCTACACCTTC. It codes for CASRDFRSNYGYTF.

This clone has a single count. V usage is TRBV2 and J usage is TRBJ2-1; 8 nucleotides line up with TRBD2. The trim removed 3 bases at V and 8 bases at J, leaving 6 bases unmatched. This CDR3 is 14 amino acids long. The germline CDR1 and CDR2 sequences are SNHLY and FYNNEI. The CDR3 is CASSDNGLAHEQFF. DNA for the CDR3: TGTGCCAGCAGTGATAACGGACTAGCCCATGAGCAGTTCTTC. Full variable domain (outside the CDR3, taken from reference TRBV2 and TRBJ2-1): EPEVTQTPSHQVTQMGQEVILRCVPISNHLYFYWYRQILGQKVEFLVSFYNNEISEKSEIFDDQFSVERPDGSNFTLKIRSTKLEDSAMYFCASSDNGLAHEQFFGPGTRLTVL.

The chain carries TRBV6-6 and TRBJ2-1; 9 bases are shared with TRBD1. The CDR3 loop spans 15 amino acids. The ends lost 4 bases at V and 7 bases at J; junction bases unmatched: 8. From germline, CDR1 is MNHNY and CDR2 SVGAGI (reference sequence). The DNA of the CDR3 is TGTGCCAGCAGTTCGACCGGGACAGGGAAAAATGAGCAGTTCTTC. It yields the protein CASSSTGTGKNEQFF.

The rearrangement links TRBV23-1 to TRBJ2-7; D is perhaps TRBD1 (5 bases). TRBV23-1 is labeled an ORF, and its function is uncertain. CDR3 length: 17 amino acids. Trimming shortened V by 2 bases and J by 7 bases, and 24 bases separated the two germline ends. The DNA of the CDR3 is TGCGCCAGCAGTCAAGCGATAGGGGTAGGATCTAACGAGGAGCAGTACGTC. Its protein product is CASSQAIGVGSNEEQYV.

V usage is TRBV11-2 and J usage is TRBJ2-2; the D gene is possibly TRBD2 (5 bases). Germline values: CDR1 SGHAT, CDR2 FQNNGV. The V end lost 1 base, the J end lost 0 bases, and 6 bases lay between the germline ends. The CDR3 spans 15 residues. CDR3 amino acids: CASSLGRANTGELFF. The CDR3 nucleotides are TGTGCCAGCAGCTTAGGGCGGGCGAACACCGGGGAGCTGTTTTTT.

This clone has a handful of counts. V is TRBV7-2 and J is TRBJ2-4; 11 bases match TRBD2. CDR1 and CDR2 (germline): SGHTA, FQGNSA. This CDR3 has 16 residues. V trimming: 0 bases; J trimming: 9 bases; junction bases outside the gene matches: 7. The CDR3 loop is CASSLASGGAGGIQYF. CDR3 nucleotide sequence: TGTGCCAGCAGCTTAGCTAGCGGGGGGGCCGGGGGCATTCAGTACTTC.

The gene calls are TRBV23-1 and TRBJ2-3; 7 positions agree with TRBD1. TRBV23-1 is treated as an ORF (open reading frame) with a function not yet certain. V shed 6 bases, J shed 2 bases, and the junction held 11 bases outside the gene matches. The CDR3 loop spans 16 amino acids. CDR3 sequence: CASSIGGYRDTDTQYF. CDR3 coding DNA: TGCGCCAGCAGCATAGGGGGCTATCGGGACACAGATACGCAGTATTTT.

This chain links TRBV28 with TRBJ1-4, with 7 bases matching TRBD1. The V segment lost 7 bases and the J segment 1 base; nucleotides outside the gene matches: 9. Germline V gene sequence: CDR1 MDHEN, CDR2 SYDVKM. This CDR3 is built from 16 residues. For the CDR3, the DNA is TGTGCCAGCAAGTCCGACAGGGCGGGAACTAATGAAAAACTGTTTTTT. It yields the protein CASKSDRAGTNEKLFF.

This sequence joins TRBV7-3 and TRBJ2-7, with 9 positions matching TRBD1. The J segment lost 3 bases and the V segment lost 5 bases, leaving 8 bases of the junction unmatched. CDR1 is SGHTA, CDR2 FQGTGA, per germline. This CDR3 spans 15 amino acids. In DNA, the CDR3 is TGTGCCAGCAGCCAAAGCCCGGGACAGGGCTACGAGCAGTACGTC. Its protein is CASSQSPGQGYEQYV.

This clone was observed a handful of times. The rearrangement links TRBV5-4 to TRBJ1-1, with no clear D. The length of the CDR3 is 14 residues. The V gene's germline CDR1 is SGHNT and CDR2 YYREEE (reference sequence). V lost 4 bases and J lost 6, with 16 bases in between. The CDR3 bases are TGTGCCAGCAGCCTACCCCACTCTGGAGCTGAAGCTTTCTTT. Translating it yields CASSLPHSGAEAFF.